Shown below are 12 T cell receptor beta chains from a single sample sequenced in a study of identical twins. TCRdb re-called the 5' RACE reads through MiXCR, storing one row per CDR3 protein. The sample consists of some 1,600,000 distinct CDR3 sequences, about 32% of them appearing once. Sequencing was done on a sample of cord blood. The receptors stem from a newborn girl in good health.

The chain couples TRBV6-1 to TRBJ2-1; 7 bases fit TRBD2. The V gene end was trimmed by 6 bases and the J gene end by 2 bases; junction bases not matched to a gene: 4. The CDR3 spans 14 residues. Germline CDR1 is MNHNS and CDR2 is SASEGT. The CDR3 DNA is TGTGCCAGCAGAGTTAGCGGGCCCTACAATGAGCAGTTCTTC. The encoded protein is CASRVSGPYNEQFF.

The chain carries TRBV9 and TRBJ2-7; D possibly corresponds to TRBD2 (5 bases). The CDR3 has 15 amino acids. Trimming removed 1 base from V and 5 bases from J, with 16 bases in between. The V gene's germline CDR1 is SGDLS and CDR2 YYNGEE. In nucleotides, the CDR3 is TGTGCCAGCAGCGTAACCCCCATGCCTAGCAACGAGCAGTACTTC. Translation gives CASSVTPMPSNEQYF.

The V and J genes are TRBV10-3 and TRBJ1-2; 7 bases match TRBD1. Looked up from germline, CDR1 is ENHRY and CDR2 is SYGVKD. The CDR3 contains 14 residues. The junction had 7 bases not matched to a gene; V was cut back by 5 bases and J by 4 bases. The CDR3: CAISHGQASYGYTF. The CDR3 DNA reads TGTGCCATCAGTCACGGACAGGCGAGCTATGGCTACACCTTC.

The chain recombines TRBV28 with TRBJ2-1; 14 bases align to TRBD2. The CDR3 is 16 residues long. In germline, CDR1 is MDHEN, CDR2 SYDVKM. V shed 0 bases and J 6 bases; nucleotides not matched to a gene: 1. CDR3 protein: CASSLWTSGRVNEQFF. CDR3 sequence (DNA): TGTGCCAGCAGTTTATGGACTAGCGGGAGGGTCAATGAGCAGTTCTTC.

Ten or more counts support this clonotype. The CDR3 region has the DNA TGCAGCGTTGTTAAGCGGGGGGGTTCAGATACGCAGTATTTT. It yields the protein CSVVKRGGSDTQYF. This chain uses TRBV29-1 with TRBJ2-3, with 10 positions matching TRBD2. Germline V CDR1 and CDR2: SQVTM, ANQGSEA. The CDR3 has 14 residues. After removal of 4 bases from V and 4 bases from J, the junction contained 5 bases not matched to a gene.

The gene calls are TRBV7-9 and TRBJ2-1; TRBD1 matches 9 bases. The tail of the sequence fits TRBJ2-7 better, so the J call may be wrong. The CDR3 runs to 15 residues. The germline CDR1 and CDR2 sequences are SEHNR and FQNEAQ (reference sequence). The CDR3 DNA reads TGTGCCAGCAGGATTGACAGGGGGGACTACAATGAGCAGTACTTC. It translates to CASRIDRGDYNEQYF.

This clonotype was counted between two and nine times. J is TRBJ2-1 and V is TRBV5-6, with TRBD2 matching 9 bases. Germline V lookup: CDR1 SGHDT, CDR2 YYEEEE. The CDR3 sequence is 16 residues long. Trimming cost V 6 bases and J 2 bases; bases outside gene matches: 9. CDR3 protein: CASILLAGNPYNEQFF. The CDR3 DNA is TGTGCCAGCATCCTTCTAGCGGGAAATCCCTACAATGAGCAGTTCTTC. The complete variable domain, with remaining parts taken from reference TRBV5-6 and TRBJ2-1, reads DAGVTQSPTHLIKTRGQQVTLRCSPKSGHDTVSWYQQALGQGPQFIFQYYEEEERQRGNFPDRFSGHQFPNYSSELNVNALLLGDSALYLCASILLAGNPYNEQFFGPGTRLTVL.

V usage is TRBV19 and J usage is TRBJ1-1; no reliable D call. Germline V gene data show CDR1 as LNHDA and CDR2 as SQIVND (reference sequence). The CDR3 extends over 13 amino acids. Trimming took 8 bases from V and 3 from J, leaving 13 bases between them. DNA of the CDR3: TGTGCCAGTCGGCGGGGTACAGACACTGAAGCTTTCTTT. This gives the protein CASRRGTDTEAFF.

The chain combines TRBV6-1 with TRBJ2-7; 7 positions match TRBD1. V trimming: 5 bases; J trimming: 7 bases; junction bases outside the gene matches: 17. The CDR3 totals 16 residues. Germline V CDR1 and CDR2: MNHNS, SASEGT. The CDR3 spells CASSRLDRELHNEQYF. Written as DNA, the CDR3 is TGTGCCAGCAGTCGTCTTGACAGGGAACTCCACAATGAGCAGTACTTC.

V is TRBV20-1 and J is TRBJ1-1; D unresolved. Germline-derived CDR1 and CDR2 are DFQATT and SNEGSKA (reference sequence). This CDR3 region has 13 residues. Trimming removed 3 bases at V and 5 bases at J, with 13 bases between. The CDR3 sequence: CSARPTVWTEAFF. The CDR3 bases are TGCAGTGCTAGGCCGACGGTGTGGACTGAAGCTTTCTTT.

The rearrangement joins TRBV6-1 to TRBJ1-4; the D gene is possibly TRBD1 (6 bases). CDR1 is MNHNS and CDR2 is SASEGT in the germline V gene. The length of the CDR3 is 13 residues. V was pared by 0 bases and J by 8 bases, with 7 bases between. This chain's CDR3 is CASSEADREKLFF. CDR3 DNA sequence: TGTGCCAGCAGTGAAGCTGACAGGGAAAAACTGTTTTTT.

This clonotype was detected a few times. V is TRBV19 and J is TRBJ1-6, with unresolved D. Germline assignment: CDR1 LNHDA and CDR2 SQIVND (reference sequence). The germline V and J ends were trimmed by 10 bases and 0 bases, with 13 bases remaining between them. The CDR3 runs to 15 residues. In nucleotides, the CDR3 is TGTGCCACCCGAGGAGGGATCTCCTATAATTCACCCCTCCACTTT. Translated, it gives CATRGGISYNSPLHF. Based on the CDR3 plus reference TRBV19 and TRBJ1-6, the full variable domain is DGGITQSPKYLFRKEGQNVTLSCEQNLNHDAMYWYRQDPGQGLRLIYYSQIVNDFQKGDIAEGYSVSREKKESFPLTVTSAQKNPTAFYLCATRGGISYNSPLHFGNGTRLTVT.